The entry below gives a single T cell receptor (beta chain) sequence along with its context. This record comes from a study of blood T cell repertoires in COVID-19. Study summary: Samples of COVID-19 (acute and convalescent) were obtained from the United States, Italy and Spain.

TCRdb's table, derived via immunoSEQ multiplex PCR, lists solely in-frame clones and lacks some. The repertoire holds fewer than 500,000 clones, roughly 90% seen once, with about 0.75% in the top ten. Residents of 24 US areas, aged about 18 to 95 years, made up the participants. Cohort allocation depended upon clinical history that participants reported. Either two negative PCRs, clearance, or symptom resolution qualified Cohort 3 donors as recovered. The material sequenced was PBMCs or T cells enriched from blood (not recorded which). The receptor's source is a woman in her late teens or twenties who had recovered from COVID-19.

The CDR3 here is CASKEWGQGEKLFF. CDR3 coding DNA: TGTGCCAGCAAAGAATGGGGACAGGGAGAAAAACTGTTTTTT. The chain combines TRBV7-9 with TRBJ1-4, with 9 bases identical to TRBD1. The V and J ends lost 7 bases and 8 bases, in that order; junction bases with no gene match: 8. Per germline, CDR1 SEHNR and CDR2 FQNEAQ (reference sequence). The CDR3 runs 14 residues.